This is a list of T cell receptor beta chains from one sample in a study of cytomegalovirus exposure and HLA in healthy donors. Repertoires were generated with immunoSEQ multiplex PCR, while TCRdb's copy carries only in-frame clones and drops some. The sample holds 150,000 to 180,000 clones, about 88% seen once. The sequenced sample consisted of PBMCs. The receptors come from a man between 18 and 35 years old in good health and CMV-seropositive. The CDR3 runs from the conserved cysteine through the conserved F or W. The D gene is left open where the match is weak.

V: TRBV4-2
J: TRBJ2-3
D: .
CDR3: CASSQEWSGTDTQYF

V: TRBV4-3
J: TRBJ2-5
D: TRBD1
CDR3: CASSQDLDRGIAVTQYF

V: TRBV4-1
J: TRBJ2-7
D: .
CDR3: CASSQDEGGIYEQYF

V: TRBV2
J: TRBJ1-5
D: TRBD1
CDR3: CASSTGRFQPQHF

V: TRBV5-1
J: TRBJ1-4
D: TRBD1
CDR3: CASSPRTGFTTNEKLFF

V: TRBV29-1
J: TRBJ1-1
D: .
CDR3: CSAVPGHLNTEAFF

V: TRBV7-2
J: TRBJ2-6
D: TRBD1
CDR3: CASSPGTGAGANVLTF

V: TRBV5-1
J: TRBJ1-1
D: .
CDR3: CASSLASVRNTEAFF

V: TRBV6-5
J: TRBJ2-7
D: TRBD1
CDR3: CASSSTGSNEQYF

V: TRBV7-3
J: TRBJ2-7
D: TRBD1
CDR3: CASSPSPGTATYEQYF

V: TRBV5-4
J: TRBJ2-2
D: .
CDR3: CASNAGRGNTGELFF

V: TRBV19
J: TRBJ2-7
D: TRBD2
CDR3: CARGLAYHEQYF

V: TRBV7-9
J: TRBJ2-1
D: .
CDR3: CASSQGGGSYNEQFF

V: TRBV30
J: TRBJ2-3
D: .
CDR3: CAWSVRTDTQYF

V: TRBV6-1
J: TRBJ1-4
D: .
CDR3: CASSEARRRGDRSEKLFF

V: TRBV15
J: TRBJ2-6
D: TRBD2
CDR3: CATSRDLLAGVSGANVLTF

V: TRBV18
J: TRBJ1-3
D: .
CDR3: CASSPGGSGNTIYF

V: TRBV19
J: TRBJ2-3
D: .
CDR3: CASSLTSTDTQYF

V: TRBV20-1
J: TRBJ1-2
D: .
CDR3: CSAKPQGGYTF

V: TRBV27
J: TRBJ1-5
D: .
CDR3: CASSLRAGGFDQPQHF

V: TRBV11-2
J: TRBJ2-1
D: .
CDR3: CASTLTSGIHEQFF

V: TRBV27
J: TRBJ2-1
D: .
CDR3: CASSFGDSYNEQFF

V: TRBV5-1
J: TRBJ2-3
D: .
CDR3: CASSLPLAQGVDTQYF

V: TRBV5-6
J: TRBJ2-7
D: TRBD2
CDR3: CASSFFSGGRSYEQYF

V: TRBV9
J: TRBJ1-1
D: .
CDR3: CASSVARENTEAFF

V: TRBV7-9
J: TRBJ2-1
D: .
CDR3: CASSLEGGIYEQFF

V: TRBV7-2
J: TRBJ2-5
D: .
CDR3: CASSLAPPYQETQYF

V: TRBV6-5
J: TRBJ2-1
D: .
CDR3: CASSADRRGKGEQFF

V: TRBV6-1
J: TRBJ1-5
D: .
CDR3: CASSEQGGSGQPQHF